A selection of T cell receptor beta chains follows, all from one sample in a study of T cell repertoires in cytomegalovirus infection. One entry per CDR3 protein results from TCRdb running MiXCR on the reads. Among approximately 170,000 distinct CDR3 sequences listed, approximately 17% were seen once. The sample was CD8+ T cells from PBMCs. The receptor source for this set is a human donor in good health (CMV status not recorded). Some clones in this sample may be carry-over from other donors' samples. CDR3s include the opening cysteine and the closing phenylalanine or tryptophan. D genes are given only for firm matches. A clone size is listed for some rows: how often the clone was seen (once, few, many), or a class if it is expanded.

-,TRBJ2-1,many,TRBV7-6,TGTGCCAGCAGCTTAGGGTTGGGGCTAGGAGGGAATGAGCAGTTCTTC,CASSLGLGLGGNEQFF
TRBD1,TRBJ1-4,-,TRBV12-3/TRBV12-4,TGTGCCAGCAGTTTTTCGGGACAGTGGGGTGAGGAACTGTTTTTT,CASSFSGQWGEELFF
-,TRBJ2-7,few,TRBV5-6,TGTGCCAGCAGCAAGGGAAGTCACGAGCAGTACTTC,CASSKGSHEQYF
TRBD2,TRBJ2-3,few,TRBV14,TGTGCCAGCAGCCCAGCGGGACTAGCGGCAGTCACAGATACGCAGTATTTT,CASSPAGLAAVTDTQYF
-,TRBJ2-2,-,TRBV6-1,TGTGCCACCCCCTGGGGCACCGGGGAGCTGTTTTTT,CATPWGTGELFF
-,TRBJ2-1,-,TRBV7-9,TGTGCCAGCAGCTTAGAGACGGCTAGCGATGAGCAGTTCTTC,CASSLETASDEQFF
-,TRBJ2-7,-,TRBV7-2,TGTGCCAGCAGCTCGCTGAGAGGCCACGAGCAGTACTTC,CASSSLRGHEQYF
TRBD1,TRBJ2-2,few,TRBV6-8,TGTGCCAGCAGCTATCTCGAGGGACAGGGTGCCGGGGAGCTGTTTTTT,CASSYLEGQGAGELFF
TRBD2,TRBJ2-2,-,TRBV6-5,TGTGCCAGCAGTTACCGGGGGGGCACCGGGGAGCTGTTTTTT,CASSYRGGTGELFF
TRBD2,TRBJ2-1,few,TRBV13,TGTGCCAGCAGCACGGGACTAGCAAATACGAATGAGCAGTTCTTC,CASSTGLANTNEQFF
-,TRBJ2-7,-,TRBV7-2,TGTGCCAGCAGCTTCCCACCCTACGAGCAGTACTTC,CASSFPPYEQYF
TRBD1,TRBJ2-3,few,TRBV6-6,TGTGCCAGCAGTTACGTCCGGGACAGGGCTTCAGATACGCAGTATTTT,CASSYVRDRASDTQYF
TRBD2,TRBJ2-7,few,TRBV6-2/TRBV6-3,TGTGCCAGCGCCGGGACTAGCGGAATAGGGCTAAACTACGGGCAGTACTTC,CASAGTSGIGLNYGQYF